The text below deals with one T cell receptor beta chain. What antigen it recognizes has not been identified. No per-base quality is available; no much larger clone lies one base away. Preparation of the library involved the immunoSEQ multiplex PCR assay. TCRdb took this table from immuneACCESS and kept in-frame rearrangements with V and J called. Such tables lack part of the clones; where checked against another copy, unresolved V genes explain under half of the gap, and the rest is unexplained. The sample records about 7,000 clones, 82% of which are singletons. The ten largest clones take up approximately 6% of the sample. The source of the sample is a study of chemoradiotherapy in HPV16-positive cancers (dated by TCRdb to about 2022). Concerning the study at large: Candidate HPV-specific T-cell clones and common TCR motifs were defined through functional T-cell assays on cells from two HPV16-positive patients. The study asked whether T-cell immunity against the HPV oncoproteins E6 and E7 changes during chemoradiotherapy and whether it affects survival. The candidate HPV-specific TCRs and motifs were then tracked in TCR repertoires from 86 patients with HPV-related cancers.

Repertoires were sampled multiple times during chemoradiotherapy, which allowed clonal expansion in the tumor microenvironment to be followed. The paper's findings and limits, for the study overall: In HPV16-positive patients, expansion of HPV-responsive T cells during chemoradiotherapy was associated with improved recurrence-free survival. Expansion of candidate HPV-specific clones and E7-related TCR motifs was observed in the tumor microenvironment during treatment, whereas no such expansion was observed for non-HPV-specific T cells. The functional definition of HPV-specific T cells came from only two HPV16-positive patients, and the survival association was reported for HPV16-positive patients.

This TCR derives from a human donor with HPV-associated anogenital cancer. The source material was tumor tissue, sampled from a patient who underwent chemoradiotherapy.

The DNA sequence follows: TGCGCCAGCAGTGAGTTACGACAGGGGCAAGGCTACGAGCAGTACTTC. Its amino acids are CASSELRQGQGYEQYF. The chain is assembled from TRBV10-2 and TRBJ2-7; 8 bases in between match TRBD1. Ends trimmed: V by 1 base, J by 3 bases; bases unmatched to a gene: 8. From its cysteine to its phenylalanine, the CDR3 spans 16 amino acids. Of all the DNA, just the CDR3 is kept, 48 bases in frame from base 1. The germline V gene provides CDR1 WSHSY and CDR2 SAAADI.